The 27 T cell receptor beta chains presented below share a single source sample, sequenced in a study of post-analysis software for immune sequencing data. Unique molecular identifiers had been added to the TCR beta cDNA libraries. TCRdb reanalysed the PCR reads using MiXCR and keeps one entry per CDR3 protein. The sample holds about 620,000 distinct CDR3 sequences, 44% seen once. Antigens for these TCRs are unknown. Findings of the study overall: When patients were compared with controls, four to six TRBV segments were more frequent, TRBV5-6, TRBV5-1 and TRBV20-1 among them.

Sequenced input: blood. Receptors originate from a girl aged 5-17 years with multiple sclerosis.

The chain uses TRBV5-1 and TRBJ2-1; 10 nucleotides match TRBD1. Per the germline V gene, CDR1 is SGHRS and CDR2 is YFSETQ. Losses at the gene ends were 5 bases for V and 5 bases for J; bases not matched to a gene: 4. This CDR3 spans 14 amino acids. The CDR3 DNA is TGCGCCAGCAGGCTAGGGACAGGGGACAATGAGCAGTTCTTC. This translates into CASRLGTGDNEQFF.

V is TRBV5-1 and J is TRBJ2-7; D possibly corresponds to TRBD1 (6 bases). V lost 4 bases to trimming and J lost 1 base, with 18 bases between them. This CDR3 contains 16 residues. Per the germline V gene, CDR1 is SGHRS and CDR2 is YFSETQ. CDR3 DNA sequence: TGCGCCAGCAGCCACGGGTTCTGGGGGCAATCCTACGAGCAGTACTTC. As protein: CASSHGFWGQSYEQYF.

This clonotype was found a few times. This chain links TRBV4-1 with TRBJ2-5, with 10 positions matching TRBD2. CDR1 and CDR2 from the germline V gene are MGHRA and YSYEKL. The CDR3 has 16 residues. The V and J ends lost 4 bases and 1 base, in that order; junction bases with no gene match: 6. This chain's CDR3 is CASSRGLARGQETQYF. DNA for the CDR3: TGCGCCAGCAGCCGGGGACTAGCGCGTGGCCAAGAGACCCAGTACTTC.

V gene TRBV27 combines with J gene TRBJ2-5; D is ambiguous. The ends were cut back, 5 bases at V and 2 bases at J, with 9 bases in the middle. Germline CDR1 and CDR2: MNHEY and SMNVEV (reference sequence). The CDR3 has 13 residues. CDR3 sequence: CASSLYAQETQYF. The CDR3 nucleotides are TGTGCCAGCAGTCTCTATGCACAAGAGACCCAGTACTTC.

The chain uses TRBV9 and TRBJ1-1; 8 bases match TRBD1. The CDR3 is 17 amino acids. Germline loops: CDR1 SGDLS, CDR2 YYNGEE. V was pared by 4 bases and J by 4 bases, with 15 bases of the junction left unmatched. The CDR3 sequence: CASSPYSPRTGTTEAFF. CDR3 sequence (DNA): TGTGCCAGCAGCCCCTACTCCCCTCGGACAGGGACCACTGAAGCTTTCTTT.

This clonotype appeared a few times. The chain has TRBV12-3 or TRBV12-4 and TRBJ1-1; D call uncertain. The CDR3 has 13 residues. V lost 3 bases and J 7 bases, leaving 12 bases between the germline ends. Written as DNA, the CDR3 is TGTGCCAGCAGTTTTGGGGTAGTGGTTGAAGCTTTCTTT. It translates to CASSFGVVVEAFF.

The rearrangement joins TRBV5-1 to TRBJ2-7, with a possible D match to TRBD2 (6 bases). V shed 5 bases and J shed 7 bases, with 28 bases lying between them. Germline V gene sequence: CDR1 SGHRS, CDR2 YFSETQ. This CDR3 has 17 residues. CDR3 sequence reads: CASRPSGGPLSPEEQYF. In DNA, the CDR3 is TGCGCCAGCAGGCCCTCCGGGGGACCTCTATCCCCCGAAGAGCAGTACTTC. The whole variable domain, remainder taken from reference TRBV5-1 and TRBJ2-7, is KAGVTQTPRYLIKTRGQQVTLSCSPISGHRSVSWYQQTPGQGLQFLFEYFSETQRNKGNFPGRFSGRQFSNSRSEMNVSTLELGDSALYLCASRPSGGPLSPEEQYFGPGTRLTVT.

This clonotype appeared a few times. The rearrangement joins TRBV12-3 or TRBV12-4 to TRBJ2-7, with D possibly matching TRBD1 (5 bases). V lost 5 bases, J lost 9 bases, and 14 bases lay in between. This CDR3 has 12 residues. CDR3 DNA: TGTGCCAGCAGTCGACAGACTGGGCGGCAGTACTTC. Its translation: CASSRQTGRQYF.

V is TRBV7-2 and J is TRBJ2-3; unclear D gene. V was cut by 2 bases and J by 0 bases, with 9 bases left in between. The CDR3 has 15 amino acids. Germline CDR1 is SGHTA and CDR2 is FQGNSA. The CDR3 here is CASSLMLGSTDTQYF. The CDR3 region has the DNA TGTGCCAGCAGCTTAATGCTAGGAAGCACAGATACGCAGTATTTT.

The chain combines TRBV20-1 with TRBJ2-7; 8 bases fit TRBD2. This CDR3 is built from 16 residues. Germline assignment: CDR1 DFQATT and CDR2 SNEGSKA (reference sequence). V lost 5 bases to trimming and J lost 1 base; unmatched junction nucleotides: 13. The CDR3 is CSASTSSGRVSYEQYF. The CDR3 coding sequence is TGCAGTGCTTCCACCTCGAGCGGGAGAGTGTCCTACGAGCAGTACTTC.

The CDR3 spells CASSLDASGSSEQYF. CDR3 nucleotides: TGTGCCAGCAGCTTAGATGCTAGCGGGAGTAGCGAGCAGTACTTC. V and J are TRBV11-3 and TRBJ2-5, with 10 bases that match TRBD2. The last part of the DNA fits TRBJ2-7 better; the J call may be wrong. Germline-derived CDR1 and CDR2 are SGHNT and YENEEA. This CDR3 region has 15 residues.

This chain links TRBV7-9 with TRBJ2-5; a possible D gene is TRBD2 (5 bases). Trimming pared 1 base from V and 0 bases from J, leaving 12 bases between. Germline-derived CDR1 and CDR2 are SEHNR and FQNEAQ (reference sequence). CDR3 size: 16 residues. The CDR3 loop is CASSLVIRTYQETQYF. As DNA, the CDR3 is TGTGCCAGCAGCTTAGTGATCCGGACTTACCAAGAGACCCAGTACTTC. The complete variable domain, with remaining parts taken from reference TRBV7-9 and TRBJ2-5, reads DTGVSQNPRHKITKRGQNVTFRCDPISEHNRLYWYRQTLGQGPEFLTYFQNEAQLEKSRLLSDRFSAERPKGSFSTLEIQRTEQGDSAMYLCASSLVIRTYQETQYFGPGTRLLVL.

CDR3 loop: CASSGGGLAVTDTQYF. The CDR3, as DNA: TGTGCCAGCAGCGGGGGGGGACTAGCGGTCACAGATACGCAGTATTTT. The chain couples TRBV5-5 to TRBJ2-3; 11 nucleotides line up with TRBD2. Germline V gene lookup returns CDR1 SGHKS and CDR2 YYEKEE (reference sequence). The CDR3 runs 16 residues. Unmatched junction bases numbered 6, after V lost 4 bases and J lost 2 bases.

J is TRBJ2-1 and V is TRBV5-6, with TRBD2 matching over 9 bases. J was trimmed by 12 bases and V by 0 bases; bases with no gene match: 4. This CDR3 has 13 amino acids. The germline gives CDR1 SGHDT, CDR2 YYEEEE. The CDR3 is CASSLASGNWQFF. In DNA form, the CDR3 reads TGTGCCAGCAGCTTGGCTAGCGGGAATTGGCAGTTCTTC.

The chain joins TRBV7-3 to TRBJ2-1; 7 bases align to TRBD1. The J call may not be correct, given that the DNA end is closer to TRBJ2-7. This CDR3 has 14 residues. Germline V gene sequence: CDR1 SGHTA, CDR2 FQGTGA. This CDR3 is CASSLGTDFNEQYF. CDR3 coding DNA: TGTGCCAGCAGCTTGGGGACAGACTTCAATGAGCAGTACTTC.

The chain employs TRBV24-1 and TRBJ2-1, with 9 bases lining up with TRBD2. The germline gives CDR1 KGHDR, CDR2 SFDVKD. V trimming: 3 bases; J trimming: 5 bases; junction bases outside the gene matches: 7. The CDR3 is 16 amino acids. CDR3 amino acids: CATSDLPSGRNNEQFF. The DNA for the CDR3 is TGTGCCACCAGTGATCTCCCGAGCGGGAGGAACAATGAGCAGTTCTTC.

The chain has TRBV6-4 and TRBJ2-1; D gene unclear. V shed 1 base and J shed 5 bases, with 9 bases lying between them. Germline values: CDR1 MRHNA, CDR2 SNTAGT. CDR3 length: 14 amino acids. CDR3 sequence reads: CASSDYKHNNEQFF. In DNA, the CDR3 is TGTGCCAGCAGTGACTACAAGCATAACAATGAGCAGTTCTTC.

This clonotype has just a few counts. Its ends do not fully match the called genes, so a read error is possible. V usage is TRBV5-1 and J usage is TRBJ2-4; 11 positions match TRBD1. The J call may be mistaken, given a closer DNA end match to TRBJ2-7. The CDR3 runs to 15 residues. CDR1 SGHRS and CDR2 YFSETQ come from the germline V gene. The CDR3 loop is CASSLSDRGLDEQYF. The CDR3 DNA follows: TGCGCCAGTAGCTTGTCGGACAGGGGGCTGGACGAGCAGTACTTC.

The chain employs TRBV5-6 and TRBJ2-1; D unclear. Deletions cut 4 bases from V and 8 bases from J, with 19 bases between. The CDR3 contains 15 residues. Per germline, CDR1 SGHDT and CDR2 YYEEEE. CDR3 sequence: CASSADAGRADEQFF. The CDR3, as DNA: TGTGCCAGCAGCGCCGATGCCGGAAGAGCCGATGAGCAGTTCTTC.

The chain joins TRBV6-4 to TRBJ2-7, with D unclear. V was pared by 2 bases and J by 7 bases, with 21 bases between. The CDR3 is 16 amino acids. Germline V gene lookup returns CDR1 MRHNA and CDR2 SNTAGT. The CDR3 nucleotides are TGTGCCAGCAGTGACGTTGTGGCAGGTGGCTCAAATGAGCAGTACTTC. This translates into CASSDVVAGGSNEQYF.

This clonotype turned up a few times. This rearrangement joins TRBV20-1 to TRBJ2-1; no definite D call. V was trimmed by 4 bases and J by 5 bases, leaving 3 bases between them. Germline assignment: CDR1 DFQATT and CDR2 SNEGSKA (reference sequence). The CDR3 totals 10 residues. CDR3: CSAKNNEQFF. The CDR3 bases are TGCAGTGCTAAAAACAATGAGCAGTTCTTC.

The genes are TRBV20-1 and TRBJ2-3; 9 bases agree with TRBD2. CDR3 length equals 16 residues. V dropped 5 bases and J dropped 0; count of bases not matched to a gene: 9. Germline lookup yields CDR1 DFQATT and CDR2 SNEGSKA (reference sequence). In DNA, the CDR3 is TGCAGTGCTCCCGATCCGCTAGCGGGAAGCACAGATACGCAGTATTTT. This gives the protein CSAPDPLAGSTDTQYF.

The chain joins TRBV20-1 to TRBJ2-1, with 7 bases that match TRBD1. The CDR3 covers 13 residues. Germline lookup yields CDR1 DFQATT and CDR2 SNEGSKA (reference sequence). J lost 9 bases, V lost 5 bases, and 10 bases had no gene match. Here the CDR3 reads CSAAGTEGLEQFF. In DNA form, the CDR3 reads TGCAGTGCTGCCGGGACAGAGGGCCTTGAGCAGTTCTTC.

The rearrangement uses TRBV12-3 or TRBV12-4 and TRBJ2-1, with D perhaps TRBD2 (5 bases). Trimming cost V 2 bases and J 5 bases, with 10 bases left between them. This CDR3 has 14 residues. The CDR3 nucleotides are TGTGCCAGCAGTTTAAATAGCGCCCACAATGAGCAGTTCTTC. Amino acids: CASSLNSAHNEQFF.

The chain links TRBV20-1 to TRBJ2-1; 12 nucleotides line up with TRBD2. The trim removed 2 bases at V and 5 bases at J, leaving 4 bases unmatched. Germline V gene data show CDR1 as DFQATT and CDR2 as SNEGSKA (reference sequence). The CDR3 is 15 residues long. The CDR3 loop reads CSARTTSGGHNEQFF. In DNA form, the CDR3 reads TGCAGTGCTAGAACGACTAGCGGGGGTCACAATGAGCAGTTCTTC.

As for this clonotype: One end of the junction fails to match germline, which may point to a read error. The chain recombines TRBV29-1 with TRBJ2-6; the D gene is possibly TRBD1 (5 bases). The CDR3 is 14 amino acids. From germline, CDR1 is SQVTM and CDR2 ANQGSEA. The CDR3 loop reads CSVERSSGANVRTF. As DNA, the CDR3 is TGCAGCGTTGAACGGAGCTCTGGGGCCAACGTCCGGACTTTC.

This chain connects TRBV9 to TRBJ2-1, with 8 nucleotides matching TRBD2. Looked up from germline, CDR1 is SGDLS and CDR2 is YYNGEE. The CDR3 is 16 amino acids. Trimming at V came to 0 bases and at J to 2 bases, leaving 4 bases not matched to a gene. CDR3 sequence (DNA): TGTGCCAGCAGCGTAGGTACGGGGGGGCCCTACAATGAGCAGTTCTTC. Protein: CASSVGTGGPYNEQFF.